This TCR beta chain originates from a study of tumor-infiltrating lymphocytes in localized non-small cell lung cancer. The germline V and J ends were trimmed by 4 bases and 4 bases, with 17 bases remaining between them. The CDR3 consists of 15 residues. Germline loops: CDR1 SGDLS, CDR2 YYNGEE. The table came from immunoSEQ multiplex PCR; TCRdb's copy has only in-frame clones and leaves some out. The table shows over 5,500 clones, with around three quarters occurring only once. The chain uses TRBV9 and TRBJ2-5; D is possibly TRBD2 (5 bases). The source is a human donor with non-small cell lung cancer. Sequenced: uninvolved lung tissue not adjacent to the tumor. The CDR3 region is CASSLRGSVGETQYF. CDR3 bases: TGTGCCAGCAGCCTCCGGGGTAGCGTAGGAGAGACCCAGTACTTC.